This paragraph covers one T cell receptor beta chain sequence. The CDR3 runs 15 residues. V trimming: 0 bases; J trimming: 7 bases; junction bases outside the gene matches: 6. CDR1 and CDR2 (germline): LGHNA, YNFKEQ. The source of the sample is a study of blood T cell repertoires in COVID-19. Study as a whole: COVID-19 samples collected from the United States, Italy and Spain covered acute and convalescent phases. Nucleic acid was either cDNA or gDNA, and it came from T cells, B-cell-depleted T cells, or PBMCs.

Produced via immunoSEQ multiplex PCR; TCRdb's table is partial and in-frame only. The sample carries more than 45,000 clones, 86% recorded once. The chain joins TRBV4-2 to TRBJ1-2; 9 bases are shared with TRBD1. This clonotype was obtained from a man in his sixties with active or convalescent COVID-19. Sequenced: peripheral blood. CDR3 protein: CASSQEAQGATGYTF. Written as DNA, the CDR3 is TGTGCCAGCAGCCAAGAGGCACAGGGGGCGACTGGCTACACCTTC.